Listed here is a single T cell receptor beta chain. The data originate from a study of blood T cell repertoires in COVID-19. Study-wide background: Material from acute and convalescent COVID-19 was sourced from the United States, Italy and Spain. PBMCs, B-cell-depleted T cells, or T cells provided the cDNA or gDNA that made up the material.

This CDR3 has 15 amino acids. The germline V gene has CDR1 ENHRY and CDR2 SYGVKD. V trimming: 5 bases; J trimming: 8 bases; junction bases outside the gene matches: 7. The authors' processing: Scientists estimated how many nucleated cells there were by amplifying reference gene primers. Clones were sequenced by immunoSEQ multiplex PCR, and TCRdb holds only the in-frame ones, with some missing. Clonal size and the V and J genes are those of that table, whereas D and trimming came from the DNA. The sample contains more than 150,000 clones, about three quarters of which appear only once. The material sequenced was peripheral blood. The receptor was isolated from a woman of 80 years or more with active or convalescent COVID-19. The V call is TRBV10-3, the J call TRBJ2-1; 12 bases are shared with TRBD2. Here the CDR3 DNA reads TGTGCCATCAGTTCTAGCGGGGGGGCCTGGGATGAGCAGTTCTTC. It codes for CAISSSGGAWDEQFF.